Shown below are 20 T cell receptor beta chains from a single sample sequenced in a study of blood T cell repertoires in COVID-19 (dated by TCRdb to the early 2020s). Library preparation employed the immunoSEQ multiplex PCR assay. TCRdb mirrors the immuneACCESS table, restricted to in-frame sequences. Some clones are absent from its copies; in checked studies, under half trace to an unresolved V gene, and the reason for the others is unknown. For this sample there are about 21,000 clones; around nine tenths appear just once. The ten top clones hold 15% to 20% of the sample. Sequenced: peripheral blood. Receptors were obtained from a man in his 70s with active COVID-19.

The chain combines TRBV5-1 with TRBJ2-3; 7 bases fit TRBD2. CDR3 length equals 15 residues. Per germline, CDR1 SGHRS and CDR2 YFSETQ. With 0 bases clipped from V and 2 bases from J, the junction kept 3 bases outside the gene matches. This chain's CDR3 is CASSLVRGITDTQYF. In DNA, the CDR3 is TGCGCCAGCAGCTTGGTGCGGGGGATCACAGATACGCAGTATTTT.

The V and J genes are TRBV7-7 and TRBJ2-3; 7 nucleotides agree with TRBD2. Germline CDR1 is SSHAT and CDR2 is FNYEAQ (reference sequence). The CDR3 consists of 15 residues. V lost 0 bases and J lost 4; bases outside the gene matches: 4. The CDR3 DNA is TGTGCCAGCAGCTTAGCGGGAGGGCCGGCAGATACGCAGTATTTT. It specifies CASSLAGGPADTQYF.

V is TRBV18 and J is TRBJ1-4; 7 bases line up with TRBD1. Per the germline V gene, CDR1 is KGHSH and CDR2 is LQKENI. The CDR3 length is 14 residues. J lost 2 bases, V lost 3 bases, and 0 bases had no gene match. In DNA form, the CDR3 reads TGTGCCAGCTCACCGACAGGGACTAATGAAAAACTGTTTTTT. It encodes CASSPTGTNEKLFF.

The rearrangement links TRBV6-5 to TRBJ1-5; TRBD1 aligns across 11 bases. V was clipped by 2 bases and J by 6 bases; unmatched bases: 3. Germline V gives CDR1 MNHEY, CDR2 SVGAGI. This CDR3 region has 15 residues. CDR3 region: CASSYGQGAGQPQHF. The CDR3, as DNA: TGTGCCAGCAGTTACGGACAGGGGGCCGGTCAGCCCCAGCATTTT.

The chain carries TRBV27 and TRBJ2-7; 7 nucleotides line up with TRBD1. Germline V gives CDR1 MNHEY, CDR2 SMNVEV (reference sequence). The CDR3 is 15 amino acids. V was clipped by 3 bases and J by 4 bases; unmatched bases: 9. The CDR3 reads CASSFFVAGGYEQYF. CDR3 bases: TGTGCCAGCAGTTTCTTCGTGGCAGGGGGTTACGAGCAGTACTTC.

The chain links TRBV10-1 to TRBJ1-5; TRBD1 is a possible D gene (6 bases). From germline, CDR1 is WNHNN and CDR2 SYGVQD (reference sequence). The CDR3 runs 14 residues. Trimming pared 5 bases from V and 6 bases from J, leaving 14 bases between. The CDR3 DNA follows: TGCGCCAGCAGTCTTGGACAGTCCGGTCAGCCCCAGCATTTT. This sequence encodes CASSLGQSGQPQHF.

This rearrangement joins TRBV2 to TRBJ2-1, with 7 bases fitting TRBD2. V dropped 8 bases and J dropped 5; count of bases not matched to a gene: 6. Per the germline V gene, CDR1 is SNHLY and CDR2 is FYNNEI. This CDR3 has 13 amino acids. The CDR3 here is CASGGGGHNEQFF. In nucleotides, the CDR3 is TGTGCCAGCGGGGGGGGAGGACACAATGAGCAGTTCTTC. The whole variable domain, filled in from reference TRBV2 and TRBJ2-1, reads EPEVTQTPSHQVTQMGQEVILRCVPISNHLYFYWYRQILGQKVEFLVSFYNNEISEKSEIFDDQFSVERPDGSNFTLKIRSTKLEDSAMYFCASGGGGHNEQFFGPGTRLTVL.

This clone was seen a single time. The CDR3 sequence is CASSEIRASGANVLTF. In nucleotides, the CDR3 is TGCGCCAGCAGTGAGATCAGGGCGTCTGGGGCCAACGTCCTGACTTTC. The chain links TRBV10-2 to TRBJ2-6, with D possibly matching TRBD1 (5 bases). V was clipped by 2 bases and J by 1 base, with 9 bases between them. Germline assignment: CDR1 WSHSY and CDR2 SAAADI. The CDR3 sequence is 16 residues long.

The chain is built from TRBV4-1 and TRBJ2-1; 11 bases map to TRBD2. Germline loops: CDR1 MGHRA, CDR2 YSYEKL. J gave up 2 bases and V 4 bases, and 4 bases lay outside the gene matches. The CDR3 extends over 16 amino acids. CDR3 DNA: TGCGCCAGCAGCCCACGACTAGCGGGGACCTACAATGAGCAGTTCTTC. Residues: CASSPRLAGTYNEQFF.

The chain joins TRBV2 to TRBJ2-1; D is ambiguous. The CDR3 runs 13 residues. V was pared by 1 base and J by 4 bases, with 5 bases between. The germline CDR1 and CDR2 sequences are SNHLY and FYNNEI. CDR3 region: CASSEGPYNEQFF. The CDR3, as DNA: TGTGCCAGCAGTGAAGGGCCATACAATGAGCAGTTCTTC. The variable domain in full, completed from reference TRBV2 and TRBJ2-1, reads EPEVTQTPSHQVTQMGQEVILRCVPISNHLYFYWYRQILGQKVEFLVSFYNNEISEKSEIFDDQFSVERPDGSNFTLKIRSTKLEDSAMYFCASSEGPYNEQFFGPGTRLTVL.

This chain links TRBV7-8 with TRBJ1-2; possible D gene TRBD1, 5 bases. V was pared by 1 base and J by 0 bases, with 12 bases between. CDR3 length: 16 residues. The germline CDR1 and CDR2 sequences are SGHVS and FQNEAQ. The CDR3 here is CASSLVAGESNYGYTF. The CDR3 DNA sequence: TGTGCCAGCAGCTTAGTGGCGGGGGAGTCTAACTATGGCTACACCTTC.

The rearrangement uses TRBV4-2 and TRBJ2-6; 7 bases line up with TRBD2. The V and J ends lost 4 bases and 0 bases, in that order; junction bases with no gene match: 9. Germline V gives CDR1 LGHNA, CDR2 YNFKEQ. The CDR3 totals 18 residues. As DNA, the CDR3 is TGTGCCAGCAGCCTCAAAAACGGCGGGGGCTCTGGGGCCAACGTCCTGACTTTC. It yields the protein CASSLKNGGGSGANVLTF.

This chain's CDR3 is CASGQGGAGYTF. CDR3 sequence (DNA): TGTGCCAGCGGACAGGGAGGGGCGGGCTACACCTTC. The chain couples TRBV9 to TRBJ1-2, with 8 nucleotides matching TRBD1. The germline V gene has CDR1 SGDLS and CDR2 YYNGEE. The length of the CDR3 is 12 residues. The V and J ends lost 7 bases and 8 bases, in that order; junction bases with no gene match: 7. The full variable domain, rest sourced from reference TRBV9 and TRBJ1-2, is DSGVTQTPKHLITATGQRVTLRCSPRSGDLSVYWYQQSLDQGLQFLIQYYNGEERAKGNILERFSAQQFPDLHSELNLSSLELGDSALYFCASGQGGAGYTFGSGTRLTVV.

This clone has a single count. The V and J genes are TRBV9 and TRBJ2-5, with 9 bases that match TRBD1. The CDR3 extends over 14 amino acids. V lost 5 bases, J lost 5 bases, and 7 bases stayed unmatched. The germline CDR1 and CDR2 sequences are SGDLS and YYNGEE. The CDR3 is CASRRGQGVETQYF. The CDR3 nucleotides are TGTGCCAGCAGACGGGGACAGGGCGTCGAGACCCAGTACTTC.

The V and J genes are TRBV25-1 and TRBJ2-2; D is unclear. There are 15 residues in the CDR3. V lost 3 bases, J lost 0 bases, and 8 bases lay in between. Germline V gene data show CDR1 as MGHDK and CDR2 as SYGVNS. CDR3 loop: CASSEHKANTGELFF. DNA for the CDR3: TGTGCCAGCAGTGAGCACAAAGCGAACACCGGGGAGCTGTTTTTT.

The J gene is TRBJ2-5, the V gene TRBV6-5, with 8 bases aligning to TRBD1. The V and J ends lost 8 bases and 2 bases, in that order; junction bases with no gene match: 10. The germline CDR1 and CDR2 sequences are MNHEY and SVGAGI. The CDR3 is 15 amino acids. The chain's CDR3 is CASRRTGLPQETQYF. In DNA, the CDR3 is TGTGCCAGCCGCCGGACAGGGCTGCCTCAAGAGACCCAGTACTTC.

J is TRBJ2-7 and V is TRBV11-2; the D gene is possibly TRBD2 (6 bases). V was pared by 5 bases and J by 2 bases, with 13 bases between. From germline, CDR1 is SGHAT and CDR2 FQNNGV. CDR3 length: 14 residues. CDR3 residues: CASSTVSGPYEQYF. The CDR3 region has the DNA TGTGCCAGCAGCACTGTTAGCGGACCCTACGAGCAGTACTTC.

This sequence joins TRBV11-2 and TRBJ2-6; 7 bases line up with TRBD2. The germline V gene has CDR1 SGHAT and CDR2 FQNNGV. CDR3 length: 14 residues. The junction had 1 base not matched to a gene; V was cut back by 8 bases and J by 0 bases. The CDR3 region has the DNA TGTGCCAGCGGGGGGGGCTCTGGGGCCAACGTCCTGACTTTC. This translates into CASGGGSGANVLTF.

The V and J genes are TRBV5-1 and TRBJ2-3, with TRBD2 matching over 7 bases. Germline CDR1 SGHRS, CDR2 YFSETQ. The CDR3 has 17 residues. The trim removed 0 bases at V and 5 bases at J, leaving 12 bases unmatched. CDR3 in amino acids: CASSLAGSGANRDTQYF. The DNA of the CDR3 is TGCGCCAGCAGCTTGGCCGGGAGCGGGGCTAATCGAGATACGCAGTATTTT.

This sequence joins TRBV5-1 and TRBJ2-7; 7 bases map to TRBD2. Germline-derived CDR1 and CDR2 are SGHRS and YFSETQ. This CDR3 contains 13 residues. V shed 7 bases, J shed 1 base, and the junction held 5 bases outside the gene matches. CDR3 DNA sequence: TGCGCCAGCTCCGGACTAGGATCCTACGAGCAGTACTTC. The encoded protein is CASSGLGSYEQYF.